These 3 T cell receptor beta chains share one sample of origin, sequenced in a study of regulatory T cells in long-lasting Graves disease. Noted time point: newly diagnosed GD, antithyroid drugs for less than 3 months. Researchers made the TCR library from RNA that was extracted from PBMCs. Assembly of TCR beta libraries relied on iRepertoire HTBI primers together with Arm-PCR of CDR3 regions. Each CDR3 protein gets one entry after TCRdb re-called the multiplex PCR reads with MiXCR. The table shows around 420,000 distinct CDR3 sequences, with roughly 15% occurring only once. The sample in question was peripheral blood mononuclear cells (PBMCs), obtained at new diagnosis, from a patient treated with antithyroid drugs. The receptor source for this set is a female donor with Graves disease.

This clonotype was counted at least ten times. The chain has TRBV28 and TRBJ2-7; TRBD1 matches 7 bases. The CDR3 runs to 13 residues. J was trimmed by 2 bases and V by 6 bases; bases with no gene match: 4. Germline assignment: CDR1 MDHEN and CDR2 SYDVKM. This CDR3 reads CASRTGTTYEQYF. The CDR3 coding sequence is TGTGCCAGCAGGACAGGGACCACCTACGAGCAGTACTTC.

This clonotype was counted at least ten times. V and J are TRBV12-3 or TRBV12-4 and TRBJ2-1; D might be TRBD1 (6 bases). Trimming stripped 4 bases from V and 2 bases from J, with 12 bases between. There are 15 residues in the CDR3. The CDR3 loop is CASSSDSSPYNEQFF. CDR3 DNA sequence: TGTGCCAGCAGTTCGGACAGTAGCCCCTACAATGAGCAGTTCTTC.

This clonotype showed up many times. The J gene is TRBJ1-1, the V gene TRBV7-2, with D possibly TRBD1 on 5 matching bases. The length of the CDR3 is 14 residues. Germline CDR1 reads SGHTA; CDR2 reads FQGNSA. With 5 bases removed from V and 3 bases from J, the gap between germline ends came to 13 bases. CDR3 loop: CASSRQSGDTEAFF. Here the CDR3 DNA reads TGTGCCAGCAGCCGACAGTCCGGGGACACTGAAGCTTTCTTT.